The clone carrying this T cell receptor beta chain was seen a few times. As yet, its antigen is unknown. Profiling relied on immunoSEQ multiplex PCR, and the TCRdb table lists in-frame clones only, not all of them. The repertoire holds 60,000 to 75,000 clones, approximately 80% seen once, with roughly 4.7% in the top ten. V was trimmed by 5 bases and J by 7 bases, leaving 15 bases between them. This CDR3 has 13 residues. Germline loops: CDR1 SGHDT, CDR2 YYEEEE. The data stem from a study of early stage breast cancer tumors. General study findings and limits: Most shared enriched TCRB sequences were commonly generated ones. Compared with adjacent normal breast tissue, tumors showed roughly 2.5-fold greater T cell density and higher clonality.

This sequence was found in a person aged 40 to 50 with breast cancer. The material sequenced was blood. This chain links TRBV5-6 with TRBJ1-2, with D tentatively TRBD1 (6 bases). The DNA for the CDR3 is TGTGCCAGCAGTCCGGGGGGCCTTAGTGGCTACACCTTC. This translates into CASSPGGLSGYTF.